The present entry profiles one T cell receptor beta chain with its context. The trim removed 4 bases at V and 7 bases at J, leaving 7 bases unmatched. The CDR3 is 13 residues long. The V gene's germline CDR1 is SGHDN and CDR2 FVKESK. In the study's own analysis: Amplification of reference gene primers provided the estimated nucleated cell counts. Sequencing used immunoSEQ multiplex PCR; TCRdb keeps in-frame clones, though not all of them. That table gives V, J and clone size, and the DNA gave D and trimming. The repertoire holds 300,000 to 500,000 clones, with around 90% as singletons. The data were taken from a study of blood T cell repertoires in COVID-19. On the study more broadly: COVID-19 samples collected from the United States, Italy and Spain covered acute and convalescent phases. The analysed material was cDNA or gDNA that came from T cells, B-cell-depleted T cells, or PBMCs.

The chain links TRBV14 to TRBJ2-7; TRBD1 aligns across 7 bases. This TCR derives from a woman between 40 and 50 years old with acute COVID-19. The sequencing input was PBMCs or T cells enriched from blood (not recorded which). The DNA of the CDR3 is TGTGCCAGCAGCCCGCAACAGGGGAGTGAGCAGTACTTC. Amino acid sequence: CASSPQQGSEQYF.